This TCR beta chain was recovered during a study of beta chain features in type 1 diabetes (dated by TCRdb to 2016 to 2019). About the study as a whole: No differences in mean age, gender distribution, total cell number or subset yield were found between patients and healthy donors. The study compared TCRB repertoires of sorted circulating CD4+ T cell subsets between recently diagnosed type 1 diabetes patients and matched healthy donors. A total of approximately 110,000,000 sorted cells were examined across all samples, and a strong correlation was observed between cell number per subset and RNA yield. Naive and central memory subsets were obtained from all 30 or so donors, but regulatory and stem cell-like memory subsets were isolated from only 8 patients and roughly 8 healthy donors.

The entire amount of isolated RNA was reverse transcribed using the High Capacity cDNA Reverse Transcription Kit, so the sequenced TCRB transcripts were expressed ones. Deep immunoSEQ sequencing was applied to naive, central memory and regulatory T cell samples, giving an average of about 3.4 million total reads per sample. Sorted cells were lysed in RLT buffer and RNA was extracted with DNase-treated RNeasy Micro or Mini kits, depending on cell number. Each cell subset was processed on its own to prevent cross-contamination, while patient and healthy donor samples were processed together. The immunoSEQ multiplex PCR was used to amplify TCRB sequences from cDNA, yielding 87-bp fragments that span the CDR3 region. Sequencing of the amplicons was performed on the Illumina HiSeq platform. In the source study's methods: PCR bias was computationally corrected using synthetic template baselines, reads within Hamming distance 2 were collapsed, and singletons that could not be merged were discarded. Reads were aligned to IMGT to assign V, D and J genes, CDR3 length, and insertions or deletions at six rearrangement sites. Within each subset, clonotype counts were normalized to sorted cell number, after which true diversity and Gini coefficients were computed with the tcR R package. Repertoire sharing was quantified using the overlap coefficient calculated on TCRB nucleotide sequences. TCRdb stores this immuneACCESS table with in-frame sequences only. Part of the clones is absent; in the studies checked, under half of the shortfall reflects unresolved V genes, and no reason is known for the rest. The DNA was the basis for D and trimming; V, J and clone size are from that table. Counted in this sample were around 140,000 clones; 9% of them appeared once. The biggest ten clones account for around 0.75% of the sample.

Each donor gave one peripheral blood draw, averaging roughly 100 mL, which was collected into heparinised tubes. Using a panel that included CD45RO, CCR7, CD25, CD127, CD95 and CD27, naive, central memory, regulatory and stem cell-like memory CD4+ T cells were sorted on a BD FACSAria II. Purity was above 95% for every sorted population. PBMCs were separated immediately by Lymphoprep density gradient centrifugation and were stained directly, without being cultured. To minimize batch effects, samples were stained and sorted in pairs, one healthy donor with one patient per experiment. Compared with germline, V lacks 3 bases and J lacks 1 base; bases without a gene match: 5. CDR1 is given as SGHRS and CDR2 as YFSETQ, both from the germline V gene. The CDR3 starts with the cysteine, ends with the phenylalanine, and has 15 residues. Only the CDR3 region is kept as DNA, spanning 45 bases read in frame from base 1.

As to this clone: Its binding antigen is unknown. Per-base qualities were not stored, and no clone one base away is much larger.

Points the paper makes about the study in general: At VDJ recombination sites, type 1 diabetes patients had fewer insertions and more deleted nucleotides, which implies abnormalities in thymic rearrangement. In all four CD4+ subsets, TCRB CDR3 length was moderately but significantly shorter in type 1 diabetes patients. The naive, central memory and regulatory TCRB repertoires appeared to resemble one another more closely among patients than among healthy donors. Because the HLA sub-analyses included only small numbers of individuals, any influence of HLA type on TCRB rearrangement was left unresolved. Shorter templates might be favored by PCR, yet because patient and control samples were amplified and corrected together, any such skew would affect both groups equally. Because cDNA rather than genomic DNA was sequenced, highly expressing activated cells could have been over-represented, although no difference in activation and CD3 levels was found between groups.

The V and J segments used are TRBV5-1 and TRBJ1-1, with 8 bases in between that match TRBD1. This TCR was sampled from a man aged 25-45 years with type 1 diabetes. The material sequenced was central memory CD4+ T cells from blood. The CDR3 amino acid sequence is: CASSSVTGANTEAFF. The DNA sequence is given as TGCGCCAGCAGCTCAGTGACAGGGGCGAACACTGAAGCTTTCTTT.